The following is a T cell receptor (beta chain) sequence with its context. These data are taken from a study of blood T cells in healthy people across ages. A second roughly 7 to 12 cycle PCR used barcoded and J-beta primers. TCRdb processed the 5' RACE reads anew with MiXCR; each CDR3 protein has one entry. The data contain fewer than 750,000 distinct CDR3 sequences, around 48% of them seen just once; the ten biggest clones take up roughly 24%. From germline, CDR1 is SGDLS and CDR2 YYNGEE. This CDR3 has 15 residues. Losses at the gene ends were 0 bases for V and 7 bases for J; bases not matched to a gene: 8.

This TCR was sampled from a man older than 75 in good health. The V and J genes are TRBV9 and TRBJ2-5; TRBD1 matches 8 bases. The sequencing input was blood. The CDR3 sequence is CASSVEQGERWTQYF. CDR3 coding DNA: TGTGCCAGCAGCGTAGAACAGGGGGAGAGGTGGACCCAGTACTTC.